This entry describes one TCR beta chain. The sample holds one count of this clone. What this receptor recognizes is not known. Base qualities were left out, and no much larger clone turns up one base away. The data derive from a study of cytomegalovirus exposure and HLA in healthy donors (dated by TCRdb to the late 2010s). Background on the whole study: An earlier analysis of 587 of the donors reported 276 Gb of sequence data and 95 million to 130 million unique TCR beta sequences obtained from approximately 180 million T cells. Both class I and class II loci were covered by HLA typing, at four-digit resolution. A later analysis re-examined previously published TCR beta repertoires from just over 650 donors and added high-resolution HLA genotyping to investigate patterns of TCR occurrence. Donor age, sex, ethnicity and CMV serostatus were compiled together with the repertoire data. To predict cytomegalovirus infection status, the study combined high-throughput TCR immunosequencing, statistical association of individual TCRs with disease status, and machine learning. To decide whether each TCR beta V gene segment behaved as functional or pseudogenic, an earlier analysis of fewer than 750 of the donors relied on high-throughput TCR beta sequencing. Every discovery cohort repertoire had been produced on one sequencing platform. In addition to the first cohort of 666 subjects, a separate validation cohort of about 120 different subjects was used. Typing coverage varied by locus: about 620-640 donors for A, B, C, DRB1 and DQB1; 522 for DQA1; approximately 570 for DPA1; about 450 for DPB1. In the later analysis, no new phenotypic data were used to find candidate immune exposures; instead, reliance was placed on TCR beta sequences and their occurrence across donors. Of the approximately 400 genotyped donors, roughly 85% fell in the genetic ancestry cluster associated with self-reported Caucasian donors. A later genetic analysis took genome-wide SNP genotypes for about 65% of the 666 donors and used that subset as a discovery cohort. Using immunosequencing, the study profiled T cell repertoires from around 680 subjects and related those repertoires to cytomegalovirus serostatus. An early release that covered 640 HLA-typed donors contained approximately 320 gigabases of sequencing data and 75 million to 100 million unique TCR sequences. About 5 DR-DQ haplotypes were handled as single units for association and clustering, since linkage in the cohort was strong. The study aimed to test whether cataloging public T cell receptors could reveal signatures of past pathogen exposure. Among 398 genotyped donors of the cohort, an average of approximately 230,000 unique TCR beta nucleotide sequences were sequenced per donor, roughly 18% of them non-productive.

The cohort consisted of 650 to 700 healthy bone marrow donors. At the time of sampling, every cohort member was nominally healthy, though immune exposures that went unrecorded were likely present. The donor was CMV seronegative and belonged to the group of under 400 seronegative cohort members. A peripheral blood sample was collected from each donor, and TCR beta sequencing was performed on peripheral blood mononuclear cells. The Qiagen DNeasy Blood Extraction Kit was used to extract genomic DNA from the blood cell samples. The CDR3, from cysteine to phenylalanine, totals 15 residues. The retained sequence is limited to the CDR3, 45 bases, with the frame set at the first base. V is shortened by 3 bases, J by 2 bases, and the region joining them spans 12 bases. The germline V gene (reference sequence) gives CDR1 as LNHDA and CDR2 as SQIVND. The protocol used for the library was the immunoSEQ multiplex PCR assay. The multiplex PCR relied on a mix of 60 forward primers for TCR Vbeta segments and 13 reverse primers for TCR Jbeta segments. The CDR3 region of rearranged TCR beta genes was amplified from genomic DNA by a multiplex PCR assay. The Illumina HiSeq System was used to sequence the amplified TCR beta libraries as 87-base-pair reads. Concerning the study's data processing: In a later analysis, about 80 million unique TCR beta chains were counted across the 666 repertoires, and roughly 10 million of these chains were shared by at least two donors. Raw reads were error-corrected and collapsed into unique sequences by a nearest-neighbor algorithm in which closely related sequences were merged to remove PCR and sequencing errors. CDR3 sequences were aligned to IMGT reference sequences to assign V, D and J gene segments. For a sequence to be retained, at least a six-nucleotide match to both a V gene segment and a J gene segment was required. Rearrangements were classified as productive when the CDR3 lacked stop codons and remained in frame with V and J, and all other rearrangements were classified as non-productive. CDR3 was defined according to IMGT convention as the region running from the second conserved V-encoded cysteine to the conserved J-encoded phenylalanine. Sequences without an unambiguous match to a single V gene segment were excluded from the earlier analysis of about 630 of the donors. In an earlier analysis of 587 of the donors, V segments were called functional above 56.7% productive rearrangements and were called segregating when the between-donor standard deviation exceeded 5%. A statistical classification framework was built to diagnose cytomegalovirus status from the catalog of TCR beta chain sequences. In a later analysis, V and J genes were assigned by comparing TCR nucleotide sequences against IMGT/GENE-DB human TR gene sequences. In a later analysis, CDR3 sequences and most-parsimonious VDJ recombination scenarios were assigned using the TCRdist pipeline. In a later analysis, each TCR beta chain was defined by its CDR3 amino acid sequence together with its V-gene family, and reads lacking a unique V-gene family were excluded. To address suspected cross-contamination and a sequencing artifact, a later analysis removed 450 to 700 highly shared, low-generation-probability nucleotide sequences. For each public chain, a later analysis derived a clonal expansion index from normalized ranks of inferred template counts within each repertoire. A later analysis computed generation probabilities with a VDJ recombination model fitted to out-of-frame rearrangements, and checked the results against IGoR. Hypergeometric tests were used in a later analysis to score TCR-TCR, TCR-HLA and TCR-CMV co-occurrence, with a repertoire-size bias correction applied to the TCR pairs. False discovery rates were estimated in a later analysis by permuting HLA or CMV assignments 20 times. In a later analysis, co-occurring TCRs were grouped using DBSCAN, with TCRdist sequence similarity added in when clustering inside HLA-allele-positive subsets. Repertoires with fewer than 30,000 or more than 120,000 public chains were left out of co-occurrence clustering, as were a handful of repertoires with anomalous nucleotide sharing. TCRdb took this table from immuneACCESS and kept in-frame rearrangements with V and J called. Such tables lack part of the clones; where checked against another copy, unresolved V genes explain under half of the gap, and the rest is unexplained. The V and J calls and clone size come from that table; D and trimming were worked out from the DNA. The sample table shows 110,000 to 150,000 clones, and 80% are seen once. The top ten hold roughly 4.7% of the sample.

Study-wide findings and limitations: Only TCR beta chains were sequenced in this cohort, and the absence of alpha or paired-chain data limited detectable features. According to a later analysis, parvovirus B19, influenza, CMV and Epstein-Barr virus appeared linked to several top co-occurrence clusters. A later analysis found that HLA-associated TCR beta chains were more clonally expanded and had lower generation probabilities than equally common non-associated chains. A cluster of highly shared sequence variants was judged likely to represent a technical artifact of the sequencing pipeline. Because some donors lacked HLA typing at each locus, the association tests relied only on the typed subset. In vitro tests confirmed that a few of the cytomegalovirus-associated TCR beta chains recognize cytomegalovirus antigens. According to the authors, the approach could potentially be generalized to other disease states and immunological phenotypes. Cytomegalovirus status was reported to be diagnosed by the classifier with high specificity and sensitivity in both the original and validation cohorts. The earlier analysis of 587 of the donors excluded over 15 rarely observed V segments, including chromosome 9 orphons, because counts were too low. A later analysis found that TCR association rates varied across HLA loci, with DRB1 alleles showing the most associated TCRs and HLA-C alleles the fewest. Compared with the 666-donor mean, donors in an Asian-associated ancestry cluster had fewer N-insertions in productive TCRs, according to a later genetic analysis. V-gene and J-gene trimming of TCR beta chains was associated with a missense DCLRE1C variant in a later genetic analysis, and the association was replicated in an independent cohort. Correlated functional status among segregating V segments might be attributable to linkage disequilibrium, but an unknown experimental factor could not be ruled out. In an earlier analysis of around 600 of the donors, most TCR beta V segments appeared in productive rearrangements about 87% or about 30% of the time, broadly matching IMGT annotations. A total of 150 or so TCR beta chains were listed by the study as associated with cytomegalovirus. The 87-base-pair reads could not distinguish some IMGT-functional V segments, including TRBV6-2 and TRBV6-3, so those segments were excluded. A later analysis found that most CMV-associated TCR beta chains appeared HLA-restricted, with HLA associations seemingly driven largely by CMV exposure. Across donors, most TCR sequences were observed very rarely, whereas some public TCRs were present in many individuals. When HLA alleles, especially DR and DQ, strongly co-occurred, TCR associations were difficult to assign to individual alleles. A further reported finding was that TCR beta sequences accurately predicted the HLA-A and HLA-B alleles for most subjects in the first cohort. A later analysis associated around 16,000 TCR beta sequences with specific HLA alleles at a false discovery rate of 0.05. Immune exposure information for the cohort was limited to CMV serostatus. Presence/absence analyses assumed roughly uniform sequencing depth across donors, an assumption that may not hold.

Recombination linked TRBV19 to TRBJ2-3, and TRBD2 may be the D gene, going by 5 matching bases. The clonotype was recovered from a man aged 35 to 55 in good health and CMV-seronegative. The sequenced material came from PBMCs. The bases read TGTGCCAGTAGTATTCCCCCTGGACTCACAGATACGCAGTATTTT. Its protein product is CASSIPPGLTDTQYF. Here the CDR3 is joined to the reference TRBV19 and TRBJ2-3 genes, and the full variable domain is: DGGITQSPKYLFRKEGQNVTLSCEQNLNHDAMYWYRQDPGQGLRLIYYSQIVNDFQKGDIAEGYSVSREKKESFPLTVTSAQKNPTAFYLCASSIPPGLTDTQYFGPGTRLTVL.